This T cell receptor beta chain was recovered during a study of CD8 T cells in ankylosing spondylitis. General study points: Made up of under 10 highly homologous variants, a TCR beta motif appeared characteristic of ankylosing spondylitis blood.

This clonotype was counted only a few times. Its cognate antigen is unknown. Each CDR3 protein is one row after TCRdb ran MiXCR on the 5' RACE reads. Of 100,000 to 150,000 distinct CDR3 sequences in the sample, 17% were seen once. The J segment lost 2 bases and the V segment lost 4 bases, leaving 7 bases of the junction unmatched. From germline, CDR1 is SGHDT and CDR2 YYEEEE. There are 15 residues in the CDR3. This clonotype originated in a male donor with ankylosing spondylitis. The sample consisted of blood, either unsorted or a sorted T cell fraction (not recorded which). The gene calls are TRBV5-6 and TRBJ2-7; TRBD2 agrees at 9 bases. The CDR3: CASSTPSGVAYEQYF. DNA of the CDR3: TGTGCCAGCAGCACGCCTAGCGGGGTTGCCTACGAGCAGTACTTC.